The clone carrying this T cell receptor beta chain was counted only a few times. V lost 5 bases and J 7 bases, leaving 18 bases between the germline ends. The CDR3 runs to 15 residues. CDR1 SGHVS and CDR2 FNYEAQ come from the germline V gene. TCRdb ran MiXCR on the RT-PCR reads and lists one entry per CDR3 protein. The sample yields around 70,000 distinct CDR3 sequences, 26% seen once. The source of the sample is a study of patients and donors after allogeneic stem cell transplantation. This clonotype originated in a human donor who was either an allogeneic HSCT recipient or a stem cell or donor lymphocyte infusion donor (not recorded which). It is not recorded whose cells these are; they may come from a transplant donor. Specimen: blood, either unsorted or a sorted T cell fraction (not recorded which). The chain carries TRBV7-6 and TRBJ1-5; maybe TRBD1 (6 bases). The DNA for the CDR3 is TGTGCCAGCAGCGCAAGAGGGGGGGGCAGGCAGCCCCAGCATTTT. Its translation is CASSARGGGRQPQHF. The variable domain in full, completed from reference TRBV7-6 and TRBJ1-5, reads GAGVSQSPRYKVTKRGQDVALRCDPISGHVSLYWYRQALGQGPEFLTYFNYEAQQDKSGLPNDRFSAERPEGSISTLTIQRTEQRDSAMYRCASSARGGGRQPQHFGDGTRLSIL.